Shown below are 31 T cell receptor beta chains from a single sample sequenced in a study of PD-1 blockade in classical Hodgkin lymphoma. Here immunoSEQ multiplex PCR was the method, and the copy in TCRdb shows in-frame clones only, minus some. The repertoire holds about 40,000 clones, with almost 90% as singletons. Each of the patients experienced relapse following autologous stem cell transplantation, and their brentuximab vedotin exposure differed. The sample in question was peripheral blood mononuclear cells (PBMCs), obtained before the second cycle of nivolumab. These receptors all come from a human donor with classical Hodgkin lymphoma.

The chain recombines TRBV29-1 with TRBJ1-2, with D uncertain. CDR3 length: 11 amino acids. The ends were cut back, 2 bases at V and 8 bases at J, with 9 bases in the middle. The germline CDR1 and CDR2 sequences are SQVTM and ANQGSEA. CDR3 protein: CSVERGTGYTF. CDR3 bases: TGCAGCGTTGAACGTGGTACGGGCTACACCTTC. Using reference TRBV29-1 and TRBJ1-2 for the parts outside the CDR3, the full variable domain is SAVISQKPSRDICQRGTSLTIQCQVDSQVTMMFWYRQQPGQSLTLIATANQGSEATYESGFVIDKFPISRPNLTFSTLTVSNMSPEDSSIYLCSVERGTGYTFGSGTRLTVV.

V and J are TRBV6-1 and TRBJ2-6; D possibly corresponds to TRBD2 (6 bases). This CDR3 contains 15 residues. V was pared by 2 bases and J by 3 bases, with 8 bases between. Looked up from germline, CDR1 is MNHNS and CDR2 is SASEGT. CDR3 DNA sequence: TGTGCCAGCAGTGAAATGGGACTTGGGGCCAACGTCCTGACTTTC. It is translated as CASSEMGLGANVLTF.

The gene calls are TRBV19 and TRBJ2-5; TRBD2 matches 9 bases. The V segment lost 7 bases and the J segment 5 bases; nucleotides outside the gene matches: 5. Germline V lookup: CDR1 LNHDA, CDR2 SQIVND (reference sequence). The CDR3 loop spans 13 amino acids. CDR3 in amino acids: CASTRGRGETQYF. CDR3 DNA sequence: TGTGCCAGTACACGCGGGAGGGGTGAGACCCAGTACTTC.

This chain joins TRBV4-2 and TRBJ2-3, with D possibly matching TRBD2 (6 bases). The CDR3 sequence is 15 residues long. Germline lookup yields CDR1 LGHNA and CDR2 YNFKEQ. The V end lost 1 base, the J end lost 6 bases, and 14 bases lay between the germline ends. CDR3 sequence reads: CASSQAGTRIDTQYF. As DNA, the CDR3 is TGTGCCAGCAGCCAAGCCGGGACTCGAATCGATACGCAGTATTTT.

Turning to this clone: A read error may produce the germline difference seen at one junction end. V is TRBV9 and J is TRBJ2-1; 12 positions agree with TRBD2. The CDR3 sequence is 13 residues long. CDR1 is SGDLS and CDR2 is YYNGEE in the germline V gene. As DNA, the CDR3 is TGTGCCAGCAGCGGCGGACTAGCGGGAACCCTACTCTTC. It is translated as CASSGGLAGTLLF.

This clone was seen a single time. The chain couples TRBV5-1 to TRBJ2-7; 9 nucleotides agree with TRBD2. CDR1 and CDR2 from the germline V gene are SGHRS and YFSETQ. J was trimmed by 4 bases and V by 3 bases; bases with no gene match: 11. The CDR3 consists of 16 residues. The CDR3 DNA reads TGCGCCAGCAGCTCCAAACTAGCGGGTGGAGCATACGAGCAGTACTTC. It translates to CASSSKLAGGAYEQYF.

V is TRBV12-5 and J is TRBJ2-7; no clear D. CDR3 length equals 11 residues. V was clipped by 1 base and J by 6 bases, with 4 bases between them. Germline assignment: CDR1 LGHNT and CDR2 FRNRAP. CDR3 bases: TGTGCTAGTGGTTTGGGAACCGAGCAGTACTTC. Translating gives CASGLGTEQYF.

This sequence joins TRBV7-2 and TRBJ2-5; the match to TRBD2 covers 13 bases. This CDR3 region has 17 residues. CDR1 is SGHTA, CDR2 FQGNSA, per germline. After removal of 5 bases from V and 5 bases from J, the junction contained 11 bases not matched to a gene. The CDR3 nucleotides are TGTGCCAGCAGCGTGACTAGCGGGAGGCTTTTCGGGGAGACCCAGTACTTC. Residues: CASSVTSGRLFGETQYF. Drawing the rest from reference TRBV7-2 and TRBJ2-5, the complete variable domain is GAGVSQSPSNKVTEKGKDVELRCDPISGHTALYWYRQSLGQGLEFLIYFQGNSAPDKSGLPSDRFSAERTGGSVSTLTIQRTQQEDSAVYLCASSVTSGRLFGETQYFGPGTRLLVL.

The CDR3 loop is CASSPPTETQYF. The CDR3 nucleotides read TGTGCCAGCAGCCCCCCCACGGAGACCCAGTACTTC. This chain links TRBV9 with TRBJ2-5; unclear D gene. Trimming took off 4 bases at V and 5 bases at J, with 9 bases between the two ends. Germline V gene lookup returns CDR1 SGDLS and CDR2 YYNGEE. The CDR3 consists of 12 residues. The variable domain in full, with the rest retrieved from reference TRBV9 and TRBJ2-5, is DSGVTQTPKHLITATGQRVTLRCSPRSGDLSVYWYQQSLDQGLQFLIQYYNGEERAKGNILERFSAQQFPDLHSELNLSSLELGDSALYFCASSPPTETQYFGPGTRLLVL.

J is TRBJ1-2 and V is TRBV5-1, with D hard to call. The germline gives CDR1 SGHRS, CDR2 YFSETQ. There are 12 residues in the CDR3. The V end was cut by 0 bases, the J end by 7 bases, with 7 bases between. The CDR3 DNA follows: TGCGCCAGCAGCTTGGGAGCCCGTGGCTACACCTTC. Residues: CASSLGARGYTF.

Only a few counts were recorded for this clone. This chain connects TRBV5-1 to TRBJ1-1; a possible D gene is TRBD1 (6 bases). The CDR3 spans 14 residues. Germline CDR1 SGHRS, CDR2 YFSETQ. With 5 bases removed from V and 1 base from J, the gap between germline ends came to 12 bases. CDR3 nucleotides: TGCGCCAGCAGACTGGGACAAAAGAACACTGAAGCTTTCTTT. Protein sequence: CASRLGQKNTEAFF.

The chain uses TRBV4-1 and TRBJ2-3, with 14 positions matching TRBD2. V shed 0 bases, J shed 6 bases, and the junction held 8 bases outside the gene matches. CDR3 length equals 18 residues. Germline CDR1 reads MGHRA; CDR2 reads YSYEKL. This CDR3 is CASSQERGLAGDLDTQYF. The DNA for the CDR3 is TGCGCCAGCAGCCAAGAGAGGGGACTAGCGGGAGATTTGGATACGCAGTATTTT.

The genes are TRBV5-1 and TRBJ2-7; D not certain. The V gene lost 0 bases and the J gene lost 2 bases, with 9 bases spanning the gap. The CDR3 runs to 14 residues. The germline gives CDR1 SGHRS, CDR2 YFSETQ. This chain's CDR3 is CASSLVLGPYEQYF. The CDR3 bases are TGCGCCAGCAGCTTGGTTCTAGGTCCCTACGAGCAGTACTTC.

The genes are TRBV4-1 and TRBJ1-5, with no clear D. Deletions cut 4 bases from V and 6 bases from J, with 10 bases between. The CDR3 covers 13 residues. In germline, CDR1 is MGHRA, CDR2 YSYEKL. CDR3: CASSRVLGQPQHF. Here the CDR3 DNA reads TGCGCCAGCAGCCGCGTGTTGGGTCAGCCCCAGCATTTT.

The gene calls are TRBV5-1 and TRBJ2-7; D perhaps matches TRBD1 (5 bases). CDR1 is SGHRS, CDR2 YFSETQ, per germline. The CDR3 totals 14 residues. Trimming took off 0 bases at V and 3 bases at J, with 10 bases between the two ends. The DNA of the CDR3 is TGCGCCAGCAGCTTGGGACAGACCCTCTACGAGCAGTACTTC. This gives the protein CASSLGQTLYEQYF.

J is TRBJ2-7 and V is TRBV28; D not certain. Germline V gene sequence: CDR1 MDHEN, CDR2 SYDVKM. The CDR3 extends over 13 amino acids. V lost 5 bases to trimming and J lost 4 bases, with 12 bases between them. The CDR3 DNA reads as TGTGCCAGCAGTCTCAACTACCAGTACGAGCAGTACTTC. This codes for CASSLNYQYEQYF.

The DNA for the CDR3 is TGCGCCAGCAGTGATGCAGGGCCATGGGCTGAGCAGTTCTTC. This sequence encodes CASSDAGPWAEQFF. V and J are TRBV10-1 and TRBJ2-1; possible D gene TRBD1, 5 bases. The CDR3 covers 14 residues. Germline lookup yields CDR1 WNHNN and CDR2 SYGVQD (reference sequence). V lost 3 bases and J lost 9, with 15 bases in between.

The V gene is TRBV11-3, the J gene TRBJ2-1; a possible D gene is TRBD1 (6 bases). CDR1 and CDR2 (germline): SGHNT, YENEEA. The CDR3 runs to 14 residues. V lost 2 bases and J lost 4, with 9 bases in between. CDR3 in amino acids: CASSLWGRYNEQFF. The CDR3 DNA is TGTGCCAGCAGCTTATGGGGGCGTTACAATGAGCAGTTCTTC.

The V call is TRBV10-3, the J call TRBJ2-7, with 8 positions matching TRBD1. The CDR3 has 15 residues. Germline V gene lookup returns CDR1 ENHRY and CDR2 SYGVKD. V lost 4 bases to trimming and J lost 2 bases; unmatched junction nucleotides: 7. The chain's CDR3 is CAISGSDRATYEQYF. CDR3 sequence (DNA): TGTGCCATCAGTGGTTCGGACAGGGCGACCTACGAGCAGTACTTC.

The V call is TRBV27, the J call TRBJ2-2; D is uncertain. Germline V gene lookup returns CDR1 MNHEY and CDR2 SMNVEV (reference sequence). Trimming took 3 bases from V and 6 from J, leaving 11 bases between them. The CDR3 length is 14 residues. For the CDR3, the DNA is TGTGCCAGCAGTTTTGTGGGGTCGGCCGGGGAGCTGTTTTTT. Its translation: CASSFVGSAGELFF.

A single count supports this clone. This chain links TRBV6-1 with TRBJ2-7, with D perhaps matching TRBD1 (6 bases). The V end lost 10 bases, the J end lost 2 bases, and 9 bases lay between the germline ends. Germline V gene data show CDR1 as MNHNS and CDR2 as SASEGT. The CDR3 is 11 residues long. Written as DNA, the CDR3 is TGTGCCACTTACAGGGCCTACGAGCAGTACTTC. Residues: CATYRAYEQYF.

The chain has TRBV5-5 and TRBJ2-4, with TRBD1 matching over 8 bases. The junction had 5 bases not matched to a gene; V was cut back by 0 bases and J by 0 bases. Germline V gives CDR1 SGHKS, CDR2 YYEKEE (reference sequence). The CDR3 spans 17 residues. DNA of the CDR3: TGTGCCAGCAGCTTGGGACAGGGGAATATAGCCAAAAACATTCAGTACTTC. It encodes CASSLGQGNIAKNIQYF.

The J gene is TRBJ2-7, the V gene TRBV5-4; tentatively, D is TRBD1 (5 bases). Between the trimmed V and J ends, which lost 0 bases and 0 bases, there was a span of 13 bases. The germline gives CDR1 SGHNT, CDR2 YYREEE (reference sequence). The CDR3 is 16 residues long. CDR3 in DNA: TGTGCCAGCAGCTTGGGGAAGGGGTCTAGCTCCTACGAGCAGTACTTC. Amino acid sequence: CASSLGKGSSSYEQYF. The full variable domain, with the rest looked up from reference TRBV5-4 and TRBJ2-7, is ETGVTQSPTHLIKTRGQQVTLRCSSQSGHNTVSWYQQALGQGPQFIFQYYREEENGRGNFPPRFSGLQFPNYSSELNVNALELDDSALYLCASSLGKGSSSYEQYFGPGTRLTVT.

V usage is TRBV4-2 and J usage is TRBJ2-1, with a weak D call TRBD1 (5 bases). Germline CDR1 reads LGHNA; CDR2 reads YNFKEQ. Trimming removed 6 bases at V and 9 bases at J, with 21 bases between. The CDR3 sequence is 15 residues long. In nucleotides, the CDR3 is TGTGCCAGCAGAGAGAAGCCCCAGGGTTCCGGTGAGCAGTTCTTC. Translating it yields CASREKPQGSGEQFF.

The V gene is TRBV9, the J gene TRBJ2-6, with 9 bases fitting TRBD1. This CDR3 is 22 amino acids long. After removal of 4 bases from V and 0 bases from J, the junction contained 20 bases not matched to a gene. Germline CDR1 is SGDLS and CDR2 is YYNGEE. The CDR3 loop reads CASSPRTGETAAGRSGANVLTF. CDR3 nucleotides: TGTGCCAGCAGCCCGCGGACAGGGGAGACGGCAGCGGGGCGCTCTGGGGCCAACGTCCTGACTTTC.

This chain connects TRBV2 to TRBJ1-2; 7 nucleotides line up with TRBD1. The CDR3 contains 13 residues. J lost 2 bases, V lost 6 bases, and 3 bases had no gene match. The germline gives CDR1 SNHLY, CDR2 FYNNEI. The CDR3 region is CASRGTANYGYTF. The CDR3 DNA is TGTGCCAGCAGAGGGACAGCAAACTATGGCTACACCTTC.

The CDR3 DNA follows: TGTGCCACCAGCAGAGCGACAGGACTGACCCGTTATGAGCAGTTCTTC. It is translated as CATSRATGLTRYEQFF. The chain links TRBV15 to TRBJ2-1; a possible D gene is TRBD1 (6 bases). V was clipped by 1 base and J by 8 bases, with 18 bases between them. Per the germline V gene, CDR1 is LNHNV and CDR2 is YYDKDF (reference sequence). CDR3 length: 16 residues.

The V call is TRBV6-5, the J call TRBJ1-1; the D is unclear. The germline CDR1 and CDR2 sequences are MNHEY and SVGAGI. CDR3 length equals 13 residues. V was clipped by 2 bases and J by 4 bases, with 8 bases between them. The CDR3 DNA is TGTGCCAGCAGTTACGGGCAGAGCACTGAAGCTTTCTTT. Protein product: CASSYGQSTEAFF.

The chain employs TRBV25-1 and TRBJ1-2, with D possibly matching TRBD1 (6 bases). Germline lookup yields CDR1 MGHDK and CDR2 SYGVNS. Trimming pared 1 base from V and 4 bases from J, leaving 13 bases between. The CDR3 length is 15 residues. In DNA, the CDR3 is TGTGCCAGCAGTGAATTCCCTACAGGGCCCTATGGCTACACCTTC. Translated, it gives CASSEFPTGPYGYTF.

Comments on this clone: The junction shows a germline mismatch at one end, possibly a read error. The chain is built from TRBV19 and TRBJ1-5; tentative D call: TRBD1 (5 bases). The CDR3 loop spans 12 amino acids. CDR1 and CDR2 (germline): LNHDA, SQIVND (reference sequence). This chain's CDR3 is CAGRRGGEPQHF. In DNA, the CDR3 is TGTGCCGGTAGAAGGGGCGGCGAGCCCCAGCATTTT.

Only a few counts were recorded for this clone. The chain uses TRBV5-1 and TRBJ2-2; TRBD1 agrees at 9 bases. This CDR3 comprises 17 residues. CDR1 is SGHRS and CDR2 is YFSETQ in the germline V gene. V was pared by 5 bases and J by 1 base, with 9 bases of the junction left unmatched. CDR3 nucleotide sequence: TGCGCCAGCAGATTAACCAAGACAGGGGGGAACACCGGGGAGCTGTTTTTT. It is translated as CASRLTKTGGNTGELFF.